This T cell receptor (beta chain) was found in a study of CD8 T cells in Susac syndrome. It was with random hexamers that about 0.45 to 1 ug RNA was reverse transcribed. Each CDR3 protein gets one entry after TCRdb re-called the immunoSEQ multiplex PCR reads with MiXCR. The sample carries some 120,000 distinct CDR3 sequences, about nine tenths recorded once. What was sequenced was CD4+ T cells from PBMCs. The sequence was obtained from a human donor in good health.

The CDR3, as DNA: TGTGCCAGCAGTTTGGGAATATACACCGGGGAGCTGTTTTTT. This gives the protein CASSLGIYTGELFF. The genes are TRBV12-3 or TRBV12-4 and TRBJ2-2; D gene unclear. The CDR3 is 14 amino acids. V was pared by 3 bases and J by 3 bases, with 8 bases between.